These 12 T cell receptor beta chains share one sample of origin, sequenced in a study of blood T cell repertoires in COVID-19. The method was immunoSEQ multiplex PCR; TCRdb's version includes in-frame clones alone and lacks a portion of them. Among about 28,000 clones listed, 81% were seen once. The sequencing input was peripheral blood. These receptors were collected from a woman aged 60 to 75 with acute or convalescent COVID-19.

The genes are TRBV6-4 and TRBJ2-1; D unresolved. With 1 base removed from V and 2 bases from J, the gap between germline ends came to 9 bases. The germline CDR1 and CDR2 sequences are MRHNA and SNTAGT. The length of the CDR3 is 15 residues. CDR3: CASSDYPGAYNEQFF. The CDR3 region has the DNA TGTGCCAGCAGTGACTATCCCGGTGCCTACAATGAGCAGTTCTTC.

The chain joins TRBV7-9 to TRBJ2-3, with 9 positions matching TRBD2. The V segment lost 1 base and the J segment 2 bases; nucleotides outside the gene matches: 10. Germline V gene lookup returns CDR1 SEHNR and CDR2 FQNEAQ (reference sequence). This CDR3 has 18 amino acids. CDR3 in amino acids: CASSLESMAGGITDTQYF. The CDR3, as DNA: TGTGCCAGCAGCTTAGAAAGCATGGCGGGGGGGATCACAGATACGCAGTATTTT.

V usage is TRBV6-2 or TRBV6-3 and J usage is TRBJ1-2; tentative D call: TRBD1 (6 bases). There are 15 residues in the CDR3. Germline V gene lookup returns CDR1 MNHEY and CDR2 SVGEGT. Trimming removed 6 bases from V and 5 bases from J, with 19 bases in between. The CDR3 here is CASSKEQGSRYGYTF. The DNA for the CDR3 is TGTGCCAGCAGCAAGGAACAGGGTAGTAGGTATGGCTACACCTTC.

V gene TRBV11-2 combines with J gene TRBJ2-5; 7 nucleotides align to TRBD1. This CDR3 has 15 amino acids. Germline assignment: CDR1 SGHAT and CDR2 FQNNGV. Losses at the gene ends were 3 bases for V and 2 bases for J; bases not matched to a gene: 6. CDR3 sequence reads: CASSLDWGQQETQYF. DNA of the CDR3: TGTGCCAGCAGCTTGGATTGGGGACAGCAAGAGACCCAGTACTTC. Together with reference TRBV11-2 and TRBJ2-5, the CDR3 gives the full variable domain: EAGVAQSPRYKIIEKRQSVAFWCNPISGHATLYWYQQILGQGPKLLIQFQNNGVVDDSQLPKDRFSAERLKGVDSTLKIQPAKLEDSAVYLCASSLDWGQQETQYFGPGTRLLVL.

The chain recombines TRBV29-1 with TRBJ2-7; 9 bases map to TRBD1. Germline trimming cut 7 bases from V and 2 bases from J; bases unmatched to any gene: 3. The CDR3 is 12 residues long. CDR1 is SQVTM, CDR2 ANQGSEA, per germline. The CDR3 DNA is TGCAGCGCCCGGGACAGGGCCTACGAGCAGTACTTC. Protein: CSARDRAYEQYF.

The chain uses TRBV20-1 and TRBJ2-3, with D possibly being TRBD2 (7 bases). V dropped 3 bases and J dropped 3 bases, with 13 bases sitting between them. Germline V gene lookup returns CDR1 DFQATT and CDR2 SNEGSKA (reference sequence). The CDR3 is 14 residues long. DNA for the CDR3: TGCAGTGCTAGTGTGGCGGGGGCGACAGATACGCAGTATTTT. Amino acid sequence: CSASVAGATDTQYF.

This chain uses TRBV28 with TRBJ1-1; tentative D call: TRBD1 (5 bases). Germline CDR1 reads MDHEN; CDR2 reads SYDVKM. The CDR3 length is 14 residues. V gave up 7 bases and J gave up 3 bases, with 15 bases separating them. The CDR3 here is CASTSPGRDTEAFF. The DNA for the CDR3 is TGTGCCAGCACCTCGCCAGGGAGGGACACTGAAGCTTTCTTT.

The rearrangement joins TRBV5-1 to TRBJ2-7; TRBD1 agrees at 10 bases. Unmatched junction bases numbered 9, after V lost 4 bases and J lost 5 bases. The CDR3 consists of 15 residues. The germline V gene encodes CDR1 SGHRS and CDR2 YFSETQ. The CDR3: CASSVTGTGVNEQYF. In DNA, the CDR3 is TGCGCCAGCAGCGTAACCGGGACAGGGGTTAACGAGCAGTACTTC.

The chain recombines TRBV19 with TRBJ1-1; D is unclear. CDR3 length equals 14 residues. Germline loops: CDR1 LNHDA, CDR2 SQIVND (reference sequence). The V end lost 9 bases, the J end lost 7 bases, and 21 bases lay between the germline ends. The CDR3 sequence: CASLPRGLAFEAFF. The CDR3 nucleotides are TGTGCCAGCCTCCCGCGTGGGCTTGCCTTTGAAGCTTTCTTT.

The rearrangement links TRBV4-1 to TRBJ2-3, with 9 nucleotides matching TRBD2. Unmatched junction bases numbered 7, after V lost 0 bases and J lost 3 bases. Germline V gives CDR1 MGHRA, CDR2 YSYEKL. This CDR3 region has 17 residues. The CDR3 is CASSQDGGGGATDTQYF. For the CDR3, the DNA is TGCGCCAGCAGCCAAGATGGGGGCGGGGGGGCGACAGATACGCAGTATTTT.

V is TRBV5-1 and J is TRBJ2-7; TRBD2 aligns across 11 bases. V was clipped by 1 base and J by 0 bases; unmatched bases: 6. CDR1 and CDR2 (germline): SGHRS, YFSETQ. The CDR3 is 17 residues long. The CDR3 sequence: CASSLTSGGLSSYEQYF. The CDR3 coding sequence is TGCGCCAGCAGCTTGACTAGCGGGGGACTGAGCTCCTACGAGCAGTACTTC.

The V call is TRBV24-1, the J call TRBJ1-2, with a possible D match to TRBD1 (5 bases). This CDR3 is built from 15 residues. CDR1 is KGHDR and CDR2 is SFDVKD in the germline V gene. Between the trimmed V and J ends, which lost 4 bases and 2 bases, there was a span of 13 bases. The chain's CDR3 is CATSDPATDNYGYTF. In DNA form, the CDR3 reads TGTGCCACCAGTGACCCGGCGACAGACAACTATGGCTACACCTTC.